Below, 19 T cell receptor beta chains from the same sample are listed, as sequenced in a study of blood T cell repertoires in COVID-19 (dated by TCRdb to 2020 to 2021). The library relied on the immunoSEQ multiplex PCR assay. The source is immuneACCESS, and TCRdb retained only in-frame sequences with V and J called. Part of the clones is not carried over; for the studies checked, unresolved V genes explain less than half of this, and the remainder is unexplained. The sample table contains hundreds of thousands of clones; only one count was recorded for roughly 76% of them. 7.5% of the sample is held by the ten biggest clonotypes. Material for sequencing was peripheral blood. Every receptor here comes from a woman older than 75 with COVID-19, enrolled during active disease.

This clone is a singleton in its sample. The rearrangement links TRBV5-1 to TRBJ1-3; D gene uncertain. This CDR3 has 16 residues. The V gene's germline CDR1 is SGHRS and CDR2 YFSETQ. Trimming shortened V by 0 bases and J by 3 bases, and 13 bases separated the two germline ends. The CDR3 loop reads CASSLESPTIGNTIYF. In DNA form, the CDR3 reads TGCGCCAGCAGCTTGGAGTCGCCGACAATTGGAAACACCATATATTTT.

The J gene is TRBJ2-2, the V gene TRBV6-5, with TRBD2 matching over 8 bases. Germline CDR1 MNHEY, CDR2 SVGAGI. The CDR3 totals 15 residues. The ends lost 10 bases at V and 5 bases at J; junction bases unmatched: 12. The CDR3 nucleotides read TGTGCCACTTCCCGGGGGGGGTCAGGGACCGGGGAGCTGTTTTTT. Protein: CATSRGGSGTGELFF.

This rearrangement joins TRBV5-1 to TRBJ2-1; 10 nucleotides align to TRBD1. Germline V gives CDR1 SGHRS, CDR2 YFSETQ. This CDR3 spans 14 amino acids. V shed 2 bases and J 8 bases; nucleotides not matched to a gene: 4. The CDR3 protein is CASSFRDRGHEQFF. The CDR3 DNA follows: TGCGCCAGCAGCTTCCGGGACAGGGGCCATGAGCAGTTCTTC.

This chain connects TRBV6-6 to TRBJ2-5, with D hard to call. V was pared by 2 bases and J by 2 bases, with 9 bases between. CDR1 and CDR2 from the germline V gene are MNHNY and SVGAGI (reference sequence). This CDR3 contains 14 residues. CDR3 protein: CASSYPSRQETQYF. The CDR3, as DNA: TGTGCCAGCAGTTACCCCAGCAGGCAAGAGACCCAGTACTTC.

With respect to this clone: This specimen includes other DNA sequences encoding the same CDR3. The V gene is TRBV19, the J gene TRBJ1-5; D perhaps matches TRBD1 (5 bases). Per the germline V gene, CDR1 is LNHDA and CDR2 is SQIVND (reference sequence). The CDR3 contains 14 residues. The germline V and J ends were trimmed by 1 base and 6 bases, with 10 bases remaining between them. CDR3 residues: CASSIGQGTQPQHF. The CDR3 bases are TGTGCCAGTAGTATAGGGCAGGGAACTCAGCCCCAGCATTTT.

This sequence joins TRBV30 and TRBJ2-7; D possibly corresponds to TRBD2 (6 bases). CDR1 is GTSNPN, CDR2 SVGIG, per germline (reference sequence). The CDR3 spans 12 residues. The V end lost 3 bases, the J end lost 2 bases, and 8 bases lay between the germline ends. This CDR3 reads CAWSPSAYEQYF. The CDR3 coding sequence is TGTGCCTGGAGCCCTAGCGCCTACGAGCAGTACTTC.

The V and J genes are TRBV27 and TRBJ1-2, with a possible D match to TRBD1 (6 bases). The CDR3 is 19 amino acids. Germline V gene sequence: CDR1 MNHEY, CDR2 SMNVEV (reference sequence). The V end lost 5 bases, the J end lost 5 bases, and 30 bases lay between the germline ends. CDR3 nucleotides: TGTGCCAGCAGTCCCCTTCCCCGCGGACAGACTTTTCTACCTTATGGCTACACCTTC. This encodes CASSPLPRGQTFLPYGYTF.

The chain employs TRBV19 and TRBJ1-3; the D is unclear. From germline, CDR1 is LNHDA and CDR2 SQIVND (reference sequence). This CDR3 has 13 residues. The V and J ends lost 10 bases and 3 bases respectively, with 13 bases between them. DNA of the CDR3: TGTGCCACCTCAAGCGGGATTGGAAACACCATATATTTT. Translating gives CATSSGIGNTIYF. Using reference TRBV19 and TRBJ1-3 for the parts outside the CDR3, the full variable domain is DGGITQSPKYLFRKEGQNVTLSCEQNLNHDAMYWYRQDPGQGLRLIYYSQIVNDFQKGDIAEGYSVSREKKESFPLTVTSAQKNPTAFYLCATSSGIGNTIYFGEGSWLTVV.

This clone was counted between two and nine times. The gene calls are TRBV19 and TRBJ1-5; D is undetermined. Between the trimmed V and J ends, which lost 0 bases and 4 bases, there was a span of 7 bases. This CDR3 is built from 14 residues. Germline assignment: CDR1 LNHDA and CDR2 SQIVND (reference sequence). The CDR3 loop is CASSIDPRNQPQHF. The CDR3 coding sequence is TGTGCCAGTAGTATAGATCCCAGAAATCAGCCCCAGCATTTT.

This clone appeared a single time. The genes are TRBV5-5 and TRBJ1-1, with no clear D. The CDR3 runs 16 residues. V shed 0 bases and J shed 5 bases, with 17 bases lying between them. Germline V gene sequence: CDR1 SGHKS, CDR2 YYEKEE (reference sequence). CDR3 coding DNA: TGTGCCAGCAGCTTGGTGGGCGATCCCTTTGGAACTGAAGCTTTCTTT. Translation gives CASSLVGDPFGTEAFF.

Regarding this clone: In the same sample, other DNA sequences code for this CDR3. The chain uses TRBV5-6 and TRBJ2-6; D is uncertain. Trimming removed 5 bases at V and 0 bases at J, with 9 bases between. This CDR3 comprises 15 residues. From germline, CDR1 is SGHDT and CDR2 YYEEEE. In DNA form, the CDR3 reads TGTGCCAGCAGTTATACGGGCTCTGGGGCCAACGTCCTGACTTTC. Its protein product is CASSYTGSGANVLTF.

The chain couples TRBV6-5 to TRBJ1-3; D is unresolved. The CDR3 spans 14 residues. V gave up 6 bases and J gave up 0 bases, with 9 bases separating them. Germline values: CDR1 MNHEY, CDR2 SVGAGI. This CDR3 is CASSYRSSGNTIYF. The CDR3 DNA reads as TGTGCCAGCAGCTATCGGAGCTCTGGAAACACCATATATTTT.

The CDR3 DNA reads as TGTGCCAGCAGGCAAGTACAGGGCAACACTGAAGCTTTCTTT. Its protein product is CASRQVQGNTEAFF. The chain combines TRBV7-9 with TRBJ1-1, with a tentative D call TRBD1 (6 bases). Trimming removed 6 bases from V and 2 bases from J, with 13 bases in between. Germline assignment: CDR1 SEHNR and CDR2 FQNEAQ (reference sequence). This CDR3 contains 14 residues.

The chain is built from TRBV6-5 and TRBJ1-5; D may be TRBD1 (5 bases). The germline CDR1 and CDR2 sequences are MNHEY and SVGAGI. The CDR3 extends over 15 amino acids. Trimming removed 6 bases from V and 8 bases from J, with 20 bases in between. The CDR3 protein is CASRFLTGGGEPQHF. CDR3 DNA sequence: TGTGCCAGCAGATTCCTTACAGGCGGGGGGGAGCCCCAGCATTTT.

The CDR3, as DNA: TGTGCCTGGAGTAGTGGGGGGTCCCGGGAGCTGTTTTTT. Amino acids: CAWSSGGSRELFF. This chain links TRBV30 with TRBJ2-2; a possible D gene is TRBD2 (6 bases). This CDR3 is built from 13 residues. Germline lookup yields CDR1 GTSNPN and CDR2 SVGIG (reference sequence). Trimming removed 2 bases from V and 9 bases from J, with 13 bases in between. The full variable domain, completed using reference TRBV30 and TRBJ2-2, is SQTIHQWPATLVQPVGSPLSLECTVEGTSNPNLYWYRQAAGRGLQLLFYSVGIGQISSEVPQNLSASRPQDRQFILSSKKLLLSDSGFYLCAWSSGGSRELFFGEGSRLTVL.

The chain has TRBV30 and TRBJ1-4, with TRBD1 identical over 7 bases. This CDR3 comprises 13 residues. Trimming at V came to 2 bases and at J to 8 bases, leaving 5 bases not matched to a gene. Germline loops: CDR1 GTSNPN, CDR2 SVGIG (reference sequence). The CDR3 is CAWSMTGPEKLFF. The CDR3 coding sequence is TGTGCCTGGAGTATGACAGGGCCCGAAAAACTGTTTTTT.

The gene calls are TRBV30 and TRBJ1-2, with 10 bases identical to TRBD1. Germline V gives CDR1 GTSNPN, CDR2 SVGIG (reference sequence). Trimming removed 5 bases from V and 5 bases from J; junction bases left unmatched: 2. The CDR3 is 12 residues long. The CDR3 bases are TGTGCCTGGGGACAGGGGGGTTATGGCTACACCTTC. Protein product: CAWGQGGYGYTF.

The chain is built from TRBV6-5 and TRBJ1-6; D gene uncertain. The CDR3 runs 15 residues. Trimming left V 3 bases short and J 3 bases short, with 9 bases between. The germline CDR1 and CDR2 sequences are MNHEY and SVGAGI. CDR3 protein: CASSYRHGYNSPLHF. CDR3 sequence (DNA): TGTGCCAGCAGTTATCGACACGGCTATAATTCACCCCTCCACTTT.

J is TRBJ2-3 and V is TRBV3-1 (or the pseudogene TRBV3-2); 8 bases fit TRBD2. V trimming: 3 bases; J trimming: 13 bases; junction bases outside the gene matches: 6. CDR1 and CDR2 (germline): LGHDT, YNNKEL (reference sequence). The CDR3 covers 12 residues. CDR3 coding DNA: TGTGCCAGCAGCCATGAAGGGACTAGGGAGTATTTT. It is translated as CASSHEGTREYF.